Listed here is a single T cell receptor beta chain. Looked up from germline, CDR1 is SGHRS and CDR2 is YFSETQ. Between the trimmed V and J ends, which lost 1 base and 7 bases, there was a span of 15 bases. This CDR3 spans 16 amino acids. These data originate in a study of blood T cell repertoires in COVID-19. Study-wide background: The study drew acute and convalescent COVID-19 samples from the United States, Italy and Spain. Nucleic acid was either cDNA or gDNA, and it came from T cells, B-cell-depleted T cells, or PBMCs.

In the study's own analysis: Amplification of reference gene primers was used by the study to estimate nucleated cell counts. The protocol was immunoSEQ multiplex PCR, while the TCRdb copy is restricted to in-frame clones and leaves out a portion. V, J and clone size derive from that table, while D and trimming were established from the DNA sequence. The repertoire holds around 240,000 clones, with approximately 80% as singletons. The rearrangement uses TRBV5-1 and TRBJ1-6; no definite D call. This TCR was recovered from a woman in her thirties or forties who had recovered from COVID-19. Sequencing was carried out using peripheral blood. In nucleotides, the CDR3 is TGCGCCAGCAGCTTGACAGCAGGCCGAGGGAATTCACCCCTCCACTTT. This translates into CASSLTAGRGNSPLHF. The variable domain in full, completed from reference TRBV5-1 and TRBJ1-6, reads KAGVTQTPRYLIKTRGQQVTLSCSPISGHRSVSWYQQTPGQGLQFLFEYFSETQRNKGNFPGRFSGRQFSNSRSEMNVSTLELGDSALYLCASSLTAGRGNSPLHFGNGTRLTVT.